The 18 T cell receptor beta chains below were found in one sample sequenced in a study of CD8+CD57+ T cells in acquired aplastic anemia. Profiles of TCR beta VDJ and CDR3 were generated from a genomic DNA template. TCRdb redid the calling of the reads with MiXCR, one entry per CDR3 protein. The repertoire holds about 190,000 distinct CDR3 sequences, with approximately 49% as singletons. The sample consisted of sorted CD4+, CD8+, or CD8+CD57+ T cells (not recorded which) from PBMCs. The receptors here all came from a human donor in good health, serving as a control.

CDR3 nucleotide sequence: TGCAGCTTAGAAGGTACAGGATTGAACACTGAAGCTTTCTTT. Translation: CSLEGTGLNTEAFF. The chain uses TRBV29-1 and TRBJ1-1; D perhaps matches TRBD1 (5 bases). Germline values: CDR1 SQVTM, CDR2 ANQGSEA. This CDR3 is built from 14 residues. V was shortened by 8 bases and J by 0 bases, with 16 bases between the two germline ends.

This sequence joins TRBV12-3 or TRBV12-4 and TRBJ2-7; 9 bases line up with TRBD1. This CDR3 contains 14 residues. The junction had 8 bases not matched to a gene; V was cut back by 8 bases and J by 3 bases. The CDR3 sequence is CASSPGTGSYEQYF. CDR3 nucleotide sequence: TGTGCCAGCTCCCCCGGGACAGGGAGCTACGAGCAGTACTTC.

This clonotype has a count of ten or more. This chain connects TRBV6-2 or TRBV6-3 to TRBJ2-7; a weak D match, TRBD1 (6 bases). Germline V gene lookup returns CDR1 MNHEY and CDR2 SVGEGT. The CDR3 consists of 13 residues. The V end lost 2 bases, the J end lost 3 bases, and 8 bases lay between the germline ends. CDR3 protein: CASSYRQDYEQYF. For the CDR3, the DNA is TGTGCCAGCAGTTACCGACAGGACTACGAGCAGTACTTC.

This clonotype appeared many times. The chain uses TRBV28 and TRBJ2-5; D ambiguous. Looked up from germline, CDR1 is MDHEN and CDR2 is SYDVKM. CDR3 length: 14 residues. Between the trimmed V and J ends, which lost 4 bases and 4 bases, there was a span of 13 bases. This chain's CDR3 is CASSSAGQLETQYF. CDR3 bases: TGTGCCAGCAGTTCCGCCGGGCAATTAGAGACCCAGTACTTC. The entire variable domain, with the rest obtained from reference TRBV28 and TRBJ2-5, is as follows: DVKVTQSSRYLVKRTGEKVFLECVQDMDHENMFWYRQDPGLGLRLIYFSYDVKMKEKGDIPEGYSVSREKKERFSLILESASTNQTSMYLCASSSAGQLETQYFGPGTRLLVL.

This clonotype turned up a few times. This sequence joins TRBV30 and TRBJ1-5; possible D gene TRBD1, 5 bases. V lost 0 bases to trimming and J lost 3 bases, with 12 bases between them. Germline values: CDR1 GTSNPN, CDR2 SVGIG (reference sequence). The CDR3 consists of 15 residues. The CDR3 sequence: CAWSVMSGFNQPQHF. The CDR3 bases are TGTGCCTGGAGTGTTATGTCAGGGTTCAATCAGCCCCAGCATTTT.

With respect to this clonotype: The junction shows a germline mismatch at one end, possibly a read error. The V and J genes are TRBV29-1 and TRBJ2-6; 8 bases line up with TRBD1. From germline, CDR1 is SQVTM and CDR2 ANQGSEA. This CDR3 is 16 amino acids long. As DNA, the CDR3 is TGCAGCGCGCAGGGGGCTCCCTCCTCTAGGGCCAACGTCCTGACTTTC. This encodes CSAQGAPSSRANVLTF.

The gene calls are TRBV2 and TRBJ1-5, with 9 bases fitting TRBD1. After removal of 7 bases from V and 3 bases from J, the junction contained 7 bases not matched to a gene. Germline CDR1 reads SNHLY; CDR2 reads FYNNEI. The CDR3 has 15 amino acids. This CDR3 is CASTGDRAANQPQHF. The CDR3 bases are TGTGCCAGCACCGGGGACAGGGCCGCCAATCAGCCCCAGCATTTT.

This clonotype is a singleton in its sample. The genes are TRBV4-2 and TRBJ1-1, with TRBD1 as a possible D gene (5 bases). Trimming cost V 3 bases and J 1 base, with 12 bases left between them. This CDR3 has 15 amino acids. Germline CDR1 is LGHNA and CDR2 is YNFKEQ. CDR3 region: CASSHYGDPNTEAFF. CDR3 bases: TGTGCCAGCAGCCATTACGGGGACCCGAACACTGAAGCTTTCTTT.

The chain couples TRBV20-1 to TRBJ1-1; maybe TRBD1 (5 bases). Germline V gene sequence: CDR1 DFQATT, CDR2 SNEGSKA (reference sequence). The CDR3 has 15 residues. The V end was cut by 7 bases, the J end by 0 bases, with 18 bases between. The CDR3 reads CSVWRGQTLNTEAFF. The DNA for the CDR3 is TGCAGTGTTTGGCGGGGCCAGACTTTGAACACTGAAGCTTTCTTT.

This chain connects TRBV12-3 or TRBV12-4 to TRBJ2-7, with TRBD2 matching 10 bases. The V and J ends lost 6 bases and 0 bases, in that order; junction bases with no gene match: 8. This CDR3 has 16 amino acids. CDR3 amino acids: CASRISGGPSSYEQYF. The DNA for the CDR3 is TGTGCCAGCAGAATTAGCGGGGGGCCGAGCTCCTACGAGCAGTACTTC.

The chain employs TRBV2 and TRBJ1-5; possibly TRBD1 for D (6 bases). Looked up from germline, CDR1 is SNHLY and CDR2 is FYNNEI. The length of the CDR3 is 15 residues. The V and J ends lost 6 bases and 7 bases respectively, with 19 bases between them. The CDR3 region is CASSLTTGPGQPQHF. The CDR3 DNA is TGTGCCAGCAGCTTGACGACAGGCCCTGGCCAGCCCCAGCATTTT. The full variable domain, completed using reference TRBV2 and TRBJ1-5, is EPEVTQTPSHQVTQMGQEVILRCVPISNHLYFYWYRQILGQKVEFLVSFYNNEISEKSEIFDDQFSVERPDGSNFTLKIRSTKLEDSAMYFCASSLTTGPGQPQHFGDGTRLSIL.

This rearrangement joins TRBV10-1 to TRBJ1-2, with D possibly matching TRBD1 (6 bases). Deletions cut 5 bases from V and 3 bases from J, with 16 bases between. The CDR3 contains 15 residues. Germline V gene sequence: CDR1 WNHNN, CDR2 SYGVQD (reference sequence). CDR3 protein: CASSLGAVMDYGYTF. Written as DNA, the CDR3 is TGCGCCAGCAGTCTGGGGGCCGTCATGGACTATGGCTACACCTTC.

A word on this clonotype: This may be a read error: a much more frequent sequence differs by one nucleotide. The DNA of the CDR3 is TGTGCCAGCAGTCCTTCACCCCGCGTGGGGCAAACCTACAATGAGCAGTTCTTC. Translation: CASSPSPRVGQTYNEQFF. This chain uses TRBV7-4 with TRBJ2-1; D is perhaps TRBD1 (5 bases). The length of the CDR3 is 18 residues. V gave up 6 bases and J gave up 2 bases, with 23 bases separating them. CDR1 is SGHVT and CDR2 is SQSDAQ in the germline V gene.

This clonotype has at least ten counts. This chain links TRBV6-5 with TRBJ1-6, with no clear D. V was cut by 2 bases and J by 7 bases, with 6 bases left in between. The CDR3 runs 13 residues. Germline V gene data show CDR1 as MNHEY and CDR2 as SVGAGI. The CDR3 DNA is TGTGCCAGCAGTTACGTGGGAAATTCACCCCTCCACTTT. Protein: CASSYVGNSPLHF.

This clonotype turned up a few times. V and J are TRBV20-1 and TRBJ2-7, with a possible D match to TRBD1 (6 bases). Trimming stripped 6 bases from V and 2 bases from J, with 8 bases between. The germline CDR1 and CDR2 sequences are DFQATT and SNEGSKA (reference sequence). CDR3 size: 11 residues. The CDR3 DNA reads as TGCAGTGCGAGGACAGCCTACGAGCAGTACTTC. It is translated as CSARTAYEQYF.

The chain couples TRBV7-8 to TRBJ2-7, with 10 bases identical to TRBD2. Per germline, CDR1 SGHVS and CDR2 FQNEAQ. This CDR3 has 16 residues. The V and J ends lost 2 bases and 7 bases, in that order; junction bases with no gene match: 11. For the CDR3, the DNA is TGTGCCAGCAGCTTAACTGTGGGACTAGCGTATAATGAGCAGTACTTC. Translating gives CASSLTVGLAYNEQYF.

Concerning this clonotype itself: One end of the junction is discordant with germline, which a read error may explain. The genes are TRBV7-6 and TRBJ1-2, with unresolved D. The CDR3 covers 13 residues. Germline assignment: CDR1 SGHVS and CDR2 FNYEAQ. The CDR3 DNA reads TGTGCCGGCAGCTTAGGGCAAAGCTATGGCTACACCTTC. Protein sequence: CAGSLGQSYGYTF.

This clonotype has a count of ten or more. This chain uses TRBV12-3 or TRBV12-4 with TRBJ1-2; D possibly corresponds to TRBD1 (5 bases). The CDR3 is 14 amino acids. V dropped 2 bases and J dropped 3 bases, with 10 bases sitting between them. The CDR3 reads CASSLRQGYYGYTF. The CDR3 DNA reads as TGTGCCAGCAGTTTAAGGCAGGGCTACTATGGCTACACCTTC.